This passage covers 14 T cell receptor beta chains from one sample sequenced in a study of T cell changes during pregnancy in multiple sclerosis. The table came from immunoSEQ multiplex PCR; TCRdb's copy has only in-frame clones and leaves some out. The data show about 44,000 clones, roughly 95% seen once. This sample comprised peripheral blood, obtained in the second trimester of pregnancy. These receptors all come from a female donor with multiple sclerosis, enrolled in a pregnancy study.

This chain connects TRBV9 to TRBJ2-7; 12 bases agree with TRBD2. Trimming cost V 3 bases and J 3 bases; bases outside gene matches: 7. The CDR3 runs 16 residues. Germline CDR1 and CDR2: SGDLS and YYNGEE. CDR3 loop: CASSAHLAGGLYEQYF. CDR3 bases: TGTGCCAGCAGCGCACACCTAGCGGGGGGGCTCTACGAGCAGTACTTC.

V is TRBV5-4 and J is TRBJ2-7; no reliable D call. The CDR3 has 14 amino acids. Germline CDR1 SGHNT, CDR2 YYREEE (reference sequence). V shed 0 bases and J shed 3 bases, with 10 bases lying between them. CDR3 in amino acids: CASSLADNYYEQYF. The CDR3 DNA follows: TGTGCCAGCAGCTTGGCCGATAACTACTACGAGCAGTACTTC.

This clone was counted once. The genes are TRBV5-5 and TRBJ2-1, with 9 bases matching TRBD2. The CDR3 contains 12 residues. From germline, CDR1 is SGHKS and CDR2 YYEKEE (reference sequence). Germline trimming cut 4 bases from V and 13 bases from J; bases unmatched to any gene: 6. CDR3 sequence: CASSVIAGEQFF. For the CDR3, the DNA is TGTGCCAGCAGCGTAATAGCGGGGGAACAGTTCTTC.

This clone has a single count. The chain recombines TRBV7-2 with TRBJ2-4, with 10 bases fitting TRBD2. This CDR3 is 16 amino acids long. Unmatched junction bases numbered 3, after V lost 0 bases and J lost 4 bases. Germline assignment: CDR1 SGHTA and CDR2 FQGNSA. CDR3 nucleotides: TGTGCCAGCAGCTTAGCGGGGACTAGCGAGAAAAACATTCAGTACTTC. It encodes CASSLAGTSEKNIQYF.

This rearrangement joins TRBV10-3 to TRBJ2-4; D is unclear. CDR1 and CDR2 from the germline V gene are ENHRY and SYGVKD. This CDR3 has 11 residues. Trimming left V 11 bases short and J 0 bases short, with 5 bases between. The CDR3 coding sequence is TGTGCCTCCTTAGCCAAAAACATTCAGTACTTC. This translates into CASLAKNIQYF.

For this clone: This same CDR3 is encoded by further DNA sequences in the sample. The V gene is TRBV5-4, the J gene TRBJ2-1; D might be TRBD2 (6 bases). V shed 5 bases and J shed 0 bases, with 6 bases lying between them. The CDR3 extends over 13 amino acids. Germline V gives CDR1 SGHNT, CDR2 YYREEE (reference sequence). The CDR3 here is CASRGGSYNEQFF. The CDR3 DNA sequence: TGTGCCAGCAGGGGGGGCTCCTACAATGAGCAGTTCTTC.

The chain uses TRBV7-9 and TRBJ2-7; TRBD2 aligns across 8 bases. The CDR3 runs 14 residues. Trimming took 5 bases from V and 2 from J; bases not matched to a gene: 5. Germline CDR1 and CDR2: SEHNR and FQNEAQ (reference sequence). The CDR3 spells CASSTSTSAYEQYF. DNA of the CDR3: TGTGCCAGCAGCACTTCGACTAGCGCCTACGAGCAGTACTTC.

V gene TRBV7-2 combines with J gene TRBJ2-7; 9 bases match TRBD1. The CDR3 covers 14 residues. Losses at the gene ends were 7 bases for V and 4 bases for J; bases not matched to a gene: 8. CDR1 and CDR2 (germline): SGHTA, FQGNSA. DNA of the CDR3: TGTGCCAGCATCAGGACAGGGGACTTTTACGAGCAGTACTTC. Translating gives CASIRTGDFYEQYF.

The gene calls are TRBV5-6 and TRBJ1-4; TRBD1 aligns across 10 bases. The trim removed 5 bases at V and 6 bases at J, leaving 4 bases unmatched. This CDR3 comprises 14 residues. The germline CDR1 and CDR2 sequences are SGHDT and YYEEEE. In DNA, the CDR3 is TGTGCCAGCAGACAGACAGGGGGCGATGAAAAACTGTTTTTT. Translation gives CASRQTGGDEKLFF.

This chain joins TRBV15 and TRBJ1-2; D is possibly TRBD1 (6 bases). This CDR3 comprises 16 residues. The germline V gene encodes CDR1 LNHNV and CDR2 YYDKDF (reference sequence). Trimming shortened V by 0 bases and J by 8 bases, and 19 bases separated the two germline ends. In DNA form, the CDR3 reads TGTGCCACCAGCAGAGATTTACACTCAGGGGACGGCGGCTACACCTTC. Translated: CATSRDLHSGDGGYTF. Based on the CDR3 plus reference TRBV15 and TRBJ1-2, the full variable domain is DAMVIQNPRYQVTQFGKPVTLSCSQTLNHNVMYWYQQKSSQAPKLLFHYYDKDFNNEADTPDNFQSRRPNTSFCFLDIRSPGLGDTAMYLCATSRDLHSGDGGYTFGSGTRLTVV.

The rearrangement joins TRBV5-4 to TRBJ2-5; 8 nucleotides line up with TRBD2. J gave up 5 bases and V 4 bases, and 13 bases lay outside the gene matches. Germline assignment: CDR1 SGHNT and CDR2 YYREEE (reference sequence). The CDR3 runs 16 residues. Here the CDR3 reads CASSAGLTGGLETQYF. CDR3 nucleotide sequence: TGTGCCAGCAGCGCCGGACTGACGGGGGGGCTGGAGACCCAGTACTTC.

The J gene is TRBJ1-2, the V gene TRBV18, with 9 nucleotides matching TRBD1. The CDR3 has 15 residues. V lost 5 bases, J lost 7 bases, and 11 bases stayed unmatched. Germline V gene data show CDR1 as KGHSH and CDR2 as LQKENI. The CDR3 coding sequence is TGTGCCAGCTCAATTCCGGGACAGGGACCAGGTGGCTACACCTTC. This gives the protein CASSIPGQGPGGYTF.

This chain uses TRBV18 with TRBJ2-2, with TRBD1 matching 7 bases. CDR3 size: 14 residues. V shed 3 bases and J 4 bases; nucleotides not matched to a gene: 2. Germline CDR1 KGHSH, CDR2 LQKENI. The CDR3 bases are TGTGCCAGCTCACCGGGACAGACCACCGGGGAGCTGTTTTTT. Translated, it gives CASSPGQTTGELFF.

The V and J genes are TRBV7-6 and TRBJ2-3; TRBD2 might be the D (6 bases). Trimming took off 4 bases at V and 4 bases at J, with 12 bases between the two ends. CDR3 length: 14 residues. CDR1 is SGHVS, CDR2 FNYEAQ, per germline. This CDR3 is CASSSGLGADTQYF. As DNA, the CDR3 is TGTGCCAGCAGCTCGGGACTGGGAGCAGATACGCAGTATTTT.